The 5 T cell receptor beta chains below come from one sample, sequenced in a study of T-cell memory formation after mild COVID-19. TCRdb processed the 5' RACE reads anew with MiXCR; each CDR3 protein has one entry. This sample has 150,000 to 200,000 distinct CDR3 sequences, with 31% found just once. Material: PBMCs or a T cell subset sorted from them (not recorded which). The source is an adult woman who had mild COVID-19 (a few samples of this study predate the infection). Cell type and time point are not known.

This clonotype turned up a few times. V gene TRBV5-1 combines with J gene TRBJ1-1; D gene unclear. The CDR3 extends over 15 amino acids. V was pared by 0 bases and J by 3 bases, with 12 bases between. The germline gives CDR1 SGHRS, CDR2 YFSETQ. The CDR3 nucleotides read TGCGCCAGCAGCTTGGTAGTAGGACCGGACACTGAAGCTTTCTTT. This gives the protein CASSLVVGPDTEAFF. Full variable domain (outside the CDR3, taken from reference TRBV5-1 and TRBJ1-1): KAGVTQTPRYLIKTRGQQVTLSCSPISGHRSVSWYQQTPGQGLQFLFEYFSETQRNKGNFPGRFSGRQFSNSRSEMNVSTLELGDSALYLCASSLVVGPDTEAFFGQGTRLTVV.

This sequence joins TRBV11-2 and TRBJ2-7; TRBD2 matches 9 bases. Germline CDR1 is SGHAT and CDR2 is FQNNGV. The CDR3 has 14 amino acids. The J segment lost 5 bases and the V segment lost 4 bases, leaving 6 bases of the junction unmatched. The CDR3 DNA reads as TGTGCCAGCAGCTCGACTAGCGGTCGAAACGAGCAGTACTTC. Translating it yields CASSSTSGRNEQYF. Full variable domain (missing parts from reference TRBV11-2 and TRBJ2-7): EAGVAQSPRYKIIEKRQSVAFWCNPISGHATLYWYQQILGQGPKLLIQFQNNGVVDDSQLPKDRFSAERLKGVDSTLKIQPAKLEDSAVYLCASSSTSGRNEQYFGPGTRLTVT.

This chain uses TRBV24-1 with TRBJ2-1; 13 bases are a match to TRBD2. The J segment lost 2 bases and the V segment lost 1 base, leaving 7 bases of the junction unmatched. The CDR3 is made up of 19 amino acids. Germline CDR1 reads KGHDR; CDR2 reads SFDVKD. CDR3 in amino acids: CATSDLPRGLAGAYNEQFF. The CDR3 DNA follows: TGTGCCACCAGTGATTTACCCCGCGGACTAGCGGGGGCCTACAATGAGCAGTTCTTC.

The J gene is TRBJ2-3, the V gene TRBV2; 10 bases are a match to TRBD1. The CDR3 runs 15 residues. The trim removed 1 base at V and 6 bases at J, leaving 4 bases unmatched. The germline gives CDR1 SNHLY, CDR2 FYNNEI. CDR3 region: CASSEGGTGADTQYF. CDR3 in DNA: TGTGCCAGCAGTGAAGGAGGGACAGGGGCGGATACGCAGTATTTT.

The chain uses TRBV5-1 and TRBJ1-1; D is uncertain. There are 15 residues in the CDR3. The germline V gene encodes CDR1 SGHRS and CDR2 YFSETQ. Trimming stripped 4 bases from V and 5 bases from J, with 18 bases between. In DNA, the CDR3 is TGCGCCAGCAGCCCCCAAGACGGCGGTCGGACTGAAGCTTTCTTT. Protein: CASSPQDGGRTEAFF. Together with reference TRBV5-1 and TRBJ1-1, the CDR3 gives the full variable domain: KAGVTQTPRYLIKTRGQQVTLSCSPISGHRSVSWYQQTPGQGLQFLFEYFSETQRNKGNFPGRFSGRQFSNSRSEMNVSTLELGDSALYLCASSPQDGGRTEAFFGQGTRLTVV.